This T cell receptor (beta chain) appears in the sequencing data of a study of PD-1 blockade in classical Hodgkin lymphoma. Study-level points and caveats: Reports described newly diagnosed patients as having lower baseline TCR diversity than healthy donors. Baseline diversity resembling that of newly diagnosed patients was seen in complete responders.

Clones were read by immunoSEQ multiplex PCR, and TCRdb kept only the in-frame ones, dropping some. The table has some 52,000 clones, more than 75% seen once. Concerning this clone: The antigen is undetermined.

Deletions cut 2 bases from V and 7 bases from J, with 12 bases between. The CDR3 loop spans 13 amino acids. The V gene's germline CDR1 is SGHNT and CDR2 YYREEE (reference sequence). Specified time point: cycle 4 day 1 (C4D1), after six to seven weeks of nivolumab. All the patients suffered relapse after autologous stem cell transplantation, and brentuximab vedotin exposure differed. V usage is TRBV5-4 and J usage is TRBJ1-2, with a tentative D call TRBD1 (6 bases). The receptor was isolated from a human donor with classical Hodgkin lymphoma. The sequenced sample was peripheral blood mononuclear cells (PBMCs), obtained before the fourth cycle of nivolumab. The CDR3 region has the DNA TGTGCCAGCAGCTTTGCCGGGGGCCCTGGCTACACCTTC. Translating gives CASSFAGGPGYTF.